The 13 T cell receptor beta chains below were found in one sample sequenced in a study of technical replicates of blood from a handful of donors. Method: immunoSEQ multiplex PCR; TCRdb's copy keeps in-frame clones and lacks some. The repertoire holds fewer than 85,000 clones, with 90% to 95% as singletons. The source material was PBMCs. Receptor source: a human donor in good health. Some clones in this sample may be carry-over from other donors' samples.

This chain links TRBV4-3 with TRBJ2-2; D is ambiguous. The CDR3 is 17 amino acids. CDR1 and CDR2 (germline): LGHNA, YSLEER. V gave up 1 base and J gave up 5 bases, with 17 bases separating them. DNA for the CDR3: TGCGCCAGCAGCCAAGGTCCCAGTCCGGGTTGGACCGGGGAGCTGTTTTTT. Protein: CASSQGPSPGWTGELFF.

This chain connects TRBV7-8 to TRBJ1-1; D not resolved. The CDR3 spans 13 residues. V lost 5 bases to trimming and J lost 3 bases, with 10 bases between them. Germline CDR1 and CDR2: SGHVS and FQNEAQ. Here the CDR3 DNA reads TGTGCCAGCAGCCTAGATCGGGACACTGAAGCTTTCTTT. Its translation is CASSLDRDTEAFF. Looking up the rest from reference TRBV7-8 and TRBJ1-1 gives the full variable domain: GAGVSQSPRYKVAKRGQDVALRCDPISGHVSLFWYQQALGQGPEFLTYFQNEAQLDKSGLPSDRFFAERPEGSVSTLKIQRTQQEDSAVYLCASSLDRDTEAFFGQGTRLTVV.

V is TRBV7-2 and J is TRBJ1-5; D uncertain. Trimming removed 7 bases from V and 6 bases from J, with 19 bases in between. CDR3 length equals 15 residues. Germline CDR1 reads SGHTA; CDR2 reads FQGNSA. The CDR3 region has the DNA TGTGCCAGCACCCCCTCCATGGAGGAGGGTCAGCCCCAGCATTTT. Translation gives CASTPSMEEGQPQHF. The full variable domain, rest sourced from reference TRBV7-2 and TRBJ1-5, is GAGVSQSPSNKVTEKGKDVELRCDPISGHTALYWYRQSLGQGLEFLIYFQGNSAPDKSGLPSDRFSAERTGGSVSTLTIQRTQQEDSAVYLCASTPSMEEGQPQHFGDGTRLSIL.

V is TRBV29-1 and J is TRBJ1-1; 8 bases are shared with TRBD1. CDR1 SQVTM and CDR2 ANQGSEA come from the germline V gene. The CDR3 covers 13 residues. J gave up 0 bases and V 6 bases, and 3 bases lay outside the gene matches. CDR3 in amino acids: CSVQGALNTEAFF. The CDR3 DNA reads as TGCAGCGTCCAGGGGGCCTTGAACACTGAAGCTTTCTTT. Full variable domain (rest looked up from reference TRBV29-1 and TRBJ1-1): SAVISQKPSRDICQRGTSLTIQCQVDSQVTMMFWYRQQPGQSLTLIATANQGSEATYESGFVIDKFPISRPNLTFSTLTVSNMSPEDSSIYLCSVQGALNTEAFFGQGTRLTVV.

The chain links TRBV10-3 to TRBJ1-2; D unclear. CDR3 length equals 13 residues. With 7 bases removed from V and 8 bases from J, the gap between germline ends came to 17 bases. Germline V gene sequence: CDR1 ENHRY, CDR2 SYGVKD. DNA of the CDR3: TGTGCCATCACCGGGCTCGCCTCGGGGGGCTACACCTTC. It encodes CAITGLASGGYTF.

This chain joins TRBV7-2 and TRBJ1-2, with no clear D. Trimming pared 5 bases from V and 2 bases from J, leaving 12 bases between. This CDR3 is 14 amino acids long. Germline CDR1 and CDR2: SGHTA and FQGNSA. CDR3 amino acids: CASSTNSINYGYTF. As DNA, the CDR3 is TGTGCCAGCAGCACAAACAGTATAAACTATGGCTACACCTTC.

The chain has TRBV13 and TRBJ2-7; D might be TRBD2 (5 bases). Looked up from germline, CDR1 is PRHDT and CDR2 is FYEKMQ (reference sequence). The length of the CDR3 is 12 residues. V lost 0 bases and J 7 bases, leaving 7 bases between the germline ends. In DNA form, the CDR3 reads TGTGCCAGCAGCTTAGGTAAGCGGGAGCAGTACTTC. This sequence encodes CASSLGKREQYF.

The chain combines TRBV6-5 with TRBJ1-2, with a possible D match to TRBD1 (5 bases). V dropped 0 bases and J dropped 3 bases, with 14 bases sitting between them. Germline lookup yields CDR1 MNHEY and CDR2 SVGAGI. There are 16 residues in the CDR3. CDR3 residues: CASSYSTGVSDYGYTF. CDR3 sequence (DNA): TGTGCCAGCAGTTACTCGACGGGGGTATCGGACTATGGCTACACCTTC.

The chain employs TRBV2 and TRBJ1-2; no reliable D call. The germline V gene has CDR1 SNHLY and CDR2 FYNNEI. This CDR3 has 12 residues. Trimming left V 2 bases short and J 5 bases short, with 6 bases between. CDR3 DNA sequence: TGTGCCAGCAGTGAACGGGTGTATGGCTACACCTTC. Protein sequence: CASSERVYGYTF.

This clone appeared a single time. This chain joins TRBV7-2 and TRBJ1-1; D gene ambiguous. From germline, CDR1 is SGHTA and CDR2 FQGNSA. The CDR3 runs to 14 residues. Trimming removed 6 bases at V and 4 bases at J, with 15 bases between. This CDR3 reads CASRPYRSPTEAFF. CDR3 DNA: TGTGCCAGCAGACCTTACAGATCCCCCACTGAAGCTTTCTTT.

The V call is TRBV5-1, the J call TRBJ2-1, with a weak D call TRBD1 (6 bases). Germline V gene sequence: CDR1 SGHRS, CDR2 YFSETQ. Trimming pared 4 bases from V and 9 bases from J, leaving 20 bases between. The CDR3 has 15 residues. The CDR3 DNA is TGCGCCAGCAGCCCAGGGCGTCGGACAGCGCGTGAGCAGTTCTTC. As protein: CASSPGRRTAREQFF.

This chain connects TRBV6-5 to TRBJ1-4, with TRBD1 as a possible D gene (5 bases). Germline V lookup: CDR1 MNHEY, CDR2 SVGAGI. Trimming left V 5 bases short and J 8 bases short, with 15 bases between. The CDR3 loop spans 14 amino acids. This CDR3 reads CASSLRRGGEKLFF. CDR3 bases: TGTGCCAGCAGTCTACGAAGGGGTGGGGAAAAACTGTTTTTT.

This clone was detected only once. The chain links TRBV7-2 to TRBJ1-2; TRBD1 matches 7 bases. The CDR3 contains 14 residues. The V gene end was trimmed by 2 bases and the J gene end by 8 bases; junction bases not matched to a gene: 8. The germline V gene encodes CDR1 SGHTA and CDR2 FQGNSA. The CDR3 region has the DNA TGTGCCAGCAGCTTAACCCGGGACAGTGGAGGCTACACCTTC. The encoded protein is CASSLTRDSGGYTF.